These 3 T cell receptor beta chains share one sample of origin, sequenced in a study of T cell responses to AZD1222 COVID-19 vaccine. Profiling relied on immunoSEQ multiplex PCR, and the TCRdb table lists in-frame clones only, not all of them. The sample lists 120,000 or so clones, roughly nine tenths occurring once. Sequenced material: peripheral blood, taken on day 0 of AZD1222 vaccination. These receptors came from an adult in good health.

This clone was observed once. V is TRBV6-2 or TRBV6-3 and J is TRBJ1-6; 7 bases map to TRBD1. The V segment lost 4 bases and the J segment 5 bases; nucleotides outside the gene matches: 8. CDR3 length equals 16 residues. Germline values: CDR1 MNHEY, CDR2 SVGEGT. The DNA for the CDR3 is TGTGCCAGCAGTTCCCCGACAGGGAGGGATAATTCACCCCTCCACTTT. This sequence encodes CASSSPTGRDNSPLHF.

The J gene is TRBJ2-1, the V gene TRBV7-2; D is ambiguous. This CDR3 comprises 13 residues. The V and J ends lost 1 base and 7 bases respectively, with 8 bases between them. In germline, CDR1 is SGHTA, CDR2 FQGNSA. The chain's CDR3 is CASSLGRANEQFF. As DNA, the CDR3 is TGTGCCAGCAGCTTAGGGCGAGCAAATGAGCAGTTCTTC.

This chain connects TRBV18 to TRBJ2-6; D is ambiguous. CDR1 is KGHSH and CDR2 is LQKENI in the germline V gene. V lost 3 bases and J lost 4, with 13 bases in between. The CDR3 has 16 residues. CDR3 region: CASSPTWTVGANVLTF. In DNA, the CDR3 is TGTGCCAGCTCACCCACTTGGACGGTCGGGGCCAACGTCCTGACTTTC. Supplemented by reference TRBV18 and TRBJ2-6, the full variable domain reads NAGVMQNPRHLVRRRGQEARLRCSPMKGHSHVYWYRQLPEEGLKFMVYLQKENIIDESGMPKERFSAEFPKEGPSILRIQQVVRGDSAAYFCASSPTWTVGANVLTFGAGSRLTVL.